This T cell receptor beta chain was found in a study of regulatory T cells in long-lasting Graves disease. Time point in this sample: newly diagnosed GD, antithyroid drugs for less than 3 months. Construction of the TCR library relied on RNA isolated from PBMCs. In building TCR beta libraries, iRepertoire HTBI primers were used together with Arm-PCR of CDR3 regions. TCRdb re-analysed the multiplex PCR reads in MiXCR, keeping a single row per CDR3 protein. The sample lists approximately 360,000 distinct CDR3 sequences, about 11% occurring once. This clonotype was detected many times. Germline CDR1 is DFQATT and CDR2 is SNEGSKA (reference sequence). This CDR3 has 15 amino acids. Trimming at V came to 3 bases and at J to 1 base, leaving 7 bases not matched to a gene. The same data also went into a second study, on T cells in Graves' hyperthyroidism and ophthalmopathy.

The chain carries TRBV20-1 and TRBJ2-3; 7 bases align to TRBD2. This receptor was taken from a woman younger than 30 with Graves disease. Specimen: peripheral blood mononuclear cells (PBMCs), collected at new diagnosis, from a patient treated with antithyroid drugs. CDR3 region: CSASRAGLRTDTQYF. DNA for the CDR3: TGCAGTGCTAGTAGAGCGGGGCTTCGCACAGATACGCAGTATTTT.